One sample yielded the 28 T cell receptor beta chains listed below, sequenced in a study of cytomegalovirus exposure and HLA in healthy donors. Researchers ran the PCR with 60 Vbeta and 13 Jbeta primers. The repertoire was sequenced with immunoSEQ multiplex PCR; TCRdb's copy has only in-frame clones and lacks some. The sample has about 200,000 clones. Sequencing was done on a sample of PBMCs. The receptors here all came from a girl between 2 and 10 years old in good health and CMV-seropositive.

For the CDR3, the DNA is TGTGCCAGCAGCTTAGGTAGCGGATACACAGATACGCAGTATTTT. This sequence encodes CASSLGSGYTDTQYF. The V call is TRBV11-2, the J call TRBJ2-3; a weak D match, TRBD2 (6 bases). The ends were cut back, 1 base at V and 2 bases at J, with 10 bases in the middle. The CDR3 has 15 amino acids. CDR1 SGHAT and CDR2 FQNNGV come from the germline V gene.

The chain joins TRBV5-1 to TRBJ2-5; 8 bases align to TRBD1. Germline values: CDR1 SGHRS, CDR2 YFSETQ. J was trimmed by 5 bases and V by 4 bases; bases with no gene match: 19. The CDR3 has 18 amino acids. DNA for the CDR3: TGCGCCAGCAGCCGTACGAATTCAGGGGGCATGGTAGGGGAGACCCAGTACTTC. This encodes CASSRTNSGGMVGETQYF.

The V and J genes are TRBV29-1 and TRBJ2-1; TRBD2 matches 11 bases. CDR3 size: 14 residues. With 5 bases clipped from V and 6 bases from J, the junction kept 6 bases outside the gene matches. CDR1 is SQVTM and CDR2 is ANQGSEA in the germline V gene. The CDR3 nucleotides are TGCAGCGTTTCTGGACTAGCGGGCCTCAATGAGCAGTTCTTC. Amino acid sequence: CSVSGLAGLNEQFF.

The gene calls are TRBV28 and TRBJ1-5; D uncertain. Trimming stripped 7 bases from V and 5 bases from J, with 9 bases between. The CDR3 has 12 amino acids. Germline CDR1 is MDHEN and CDR2 is SYDVKM. The CDR3, as DNA: TGTGCCAGCAATGTGCAGGATCAGCCCCAGCATTTT. Translated: CASNVQDQPQHF.

The chain carries TRBV15 and TRBJ1-4, with TRBD1 matching over 10 bases. Trimming at V came to 2 bases and at J to 7 bases, leaving 4 bases not matched to a gene. The CDR3 runs to 15 residues. Germline values: CDR1 LNHNV, CDR2 YYDKDF (reference sequence). CDR3 loop: CATSRWTGGGEKLFF. The CDR3 nucleotides are TGTGCCACCAGCAGATGGACAGGGGGGGGTGAAAAACTGTTTTTT.

V usage is TRBV27 and J usage is TRBJ2-1; 9 bases are a match to TRBD2. Germline V lookup: CDR1 MNHEY, CDR2 SMNVEV (reference sequence). After removal of 5 bases from V and 7 bases from J, the junction contained 9 bases not matched to a gene. The length of the CDR3 is 15 residues. CDR3 coding DNA: TGTGCCAGCAGTCAGTGGGGACTAGCATTTAATGAGCAGTTCTTC. It is translated as CASSQWGLAFNEQFF.

The chain employs TRBV27 and TRBJ1-1; D might be TRBD1 (6 bases). The CDR3 totals 15 residues. Trimming shortened V by 6 bases and J by 8 bases, and 22 bases separated the two germline ends. Germline V CDR1 and CDR2: MNHEY, SMNVEV (reference sequence). CDR3 residues: CASSILPGVQTEAFF. CDR3 coding DNA: TGTGCCAGCAGCATACTCCCAGGGGTCCAAACAGAAGCTTTCTTT.

This chain connects TRBV5-4 to TRBJ2-3; TRBD2 agrees at 15 bases. This CDR3 has 17 residues. Germline V CDR1 and CDR2: SGHNT, YYREEE (reference sequence). V trimming: 3 bases; J trimming: 0 bases; junction bases outside the gene matches: 2. The chain's CDR3 is CASSSGLAGGSTDTQYF. Written as DNA, the CDR3 is TGTGCCAGCAGCTCCGGACTAGCGGGAGGGAGCACAGATACGCAGTATTTT.

The rearrangement joins TRBV6-1 to TRBJ2-1; D call uncertain. Deletions cut 7 bases from V and 0 bases from J, with 7 bases between. Germline lookup yields CDR1 MNHNS and CDR2 SASEGT. The CDR3 covers 13 residues. DNA for the CDR3: TGTGCCAGCACGCGCCCCTCCTACAATGAGCAGTTCTTC. The encoded protein is CASTRPSYNEQFF.

This rearrangement joins TRBV19 to TRBJ2-1, with D tentatively TRBD1 (5 bases). CDR3 size: 15 residues. V shed 5 bases and J shed 1 base, with 12 bases lying between them. The germline V gene has CDR1 LNHDA and CDR2 SQIVND (reference sequence). This CDR3 reads CASSFAGMSYNEQFF. For the CDR3, the DNA is TGTGCCAGTAGTTTCGCAGGGATGTCCTACAATGAGCAGTTCTTC.

The chain is built from TRBV20-1 and TRBJ1-4; D gene uncertain. This CDR3 spans 11 amino acids. Germline loops: CDR1 DFQATT, CDR2 SNEGSKA (reference sequence). The DNA for the CDR3 is TGCAGCGAACGGTCGGATGAAAAACTGTTTTTT. This encodes CSERSDEKLFF.

The gene calls are TRBV5-1 and TRBJ1-5; tentatively, D is TRBD1 (6 bases). In germline, CDR1 is SGHRS, CDR2 YFSETQ. The CDR3 is made up of 15 amino acids. Trimming pared 4 bases from V and 4 bases from J, leaving 15 bases between. CDR3 residues: CASSPTGSQNQPQHF. The DNA for the CDR3 is TGCGCCAGCAGCCCGACAGGTTCCCAAAATCAGCCCCAGCATTTT.

The J gene is TRBJ2-3, the V gene TRBV29-1; 7 bases are a match to TRBD2. The CDR3 has 14 amino acids. The V gene's germline CDR1 is SQVTM and CDR2 ANQGSEA. V gave up 7 bases and J gave up 8 bases; unmatched junction bases: 15. The CDR3 coding sequence is TGCAGCGCCGAGGAGGGCGGGAGACCGGTTACGCAGTATTTT. This translates into CSAEEGGRPVTQYF.

CDR3 coding DNA: TGTGCCAGCAGCTTAACCCCGGTCGGGACAGGGGGACTAGATACGCAGTATTTT. It is translated as CASSLTPVGTGGLDTQYF. This chain connects TRBV7-3 to TRBJ2-3; TRBD1 agrees at 11 bases. The V gene end was trimmed by 0 bases and the J gene end by 5 bases; junction bases not matched to a gene: 10. Germline V gene sequence: CDR1 SGHTA, CDR2 FQGTGA. The CDR3 extends over 18 amino acids. The variable domain in full, with the rest retrieved from reference TRBV7-3 and TRBJ2-3, is GAGVSQTPSNKVTEKGKYVELRCDPISGHTALYWYRQSLGQGPEFLIYFQGTGAADDSGLPNDRFFAVRPEGSVSTLKIQRTERGDSAVYLCASSLTPVGTGGLDTQYFGPGTRLTVL.

The V gene is TRBV10-3, the J gene TRBJ2-6; 7 bases are shared with TRBD2. CDR1 is ENHRY, CDR2 SYGVKD, per germline. With V trimmed by 1 base and J by 2 bases, 5 bases remained unmatched. This CDR3 has 17 residues. CDR3 protein: CAISELGGKTGANVLTF. The CDR3 coding sequence is TGTGCCATCAGTGAGTTGGGGGGGAAAACTGGGGCCAACGTCCTGACTTTC.

The chain joins TRBV6-1 to TRBJ2-7, with 9 bases lining up with TRBD1. Looked up from germline, CDR1 is MNHNS and CDR2 is SASEGT. J gave up 2 bases and V 9 bases, and 5 bases lay outside the gene matches. This CDR3 is built from 13 residues. The CDR3 sequence is CASWTGETYEQYF. The DNA for the CDR3 is TGTGCCAGTTGGACAGGGGAAACCTACGAGCAGTACTTC.

The chain combines TRBV5-6 with TRBJ1-1, with 8 nucleotides matching TRBD1. J was trimmed by 6 bases and V by 2 bases; bases with no gene match: 9. There are 15 residues in the CDR3. Per the germline V gene, CDR1 is SGHDT and CDR2 is YYEEEE. The CDR3 is CASSFQTGAMPEAFF. In nucleotides, the CDR3 is TGTGCCAGCAGCTTCCAGACAGGGGCGATGCCTGAAGCTTTCTTT.

The V and J genes are TRBV5-1 and TRBJ2-2; 11 nucleotides align to TRBD2. V shed 3 bases and J 3 bases; nucleotides not matched to a gene: 1. Germline assignment: CDR1 SGHRS and CDR2 YFSETQ. The CDR3 totals 15 residues. CDR3 loop: CASSWGLADTGELFF. Written as DNA, the CDR3 is TGCGCCAGCAGCTGGGGACTAGCGGACACCGGGGAGCTGTTTTTT. Supplemented by reference TRBV5-1 and TRBJ2-2, the full variable domain reads KAGVTQTPRYLIKTRGQQVTLSCSPISGHRSVSWYQQTPGQGLQFLFEYFSETQRNKGNFPGRFSGRQFSNSRSEMNVSTLELGDSALYLCASSWGLADTGELFFGEGSRLTVL.

The rearrangement joins TRBV7-9 to TRBJ2-5, with TRBD2 identical over 8 bases. Trimming removed 5 bases from V and 4 bases from J; junction bases left unmatched: 6. Germline assignment: CDR1 SEHNR and CDR2 FQNEAQ (reference sequence). The CDR3 contains 14 residues. The CDR3, as DNA: TGTGCCAGCAGCAGAGAGGGACTAGGAGAGACCCAGTACTTC. It codes for CASSREGLGETQYF.

This chain joins TRBV6-4 and TRBJ1-6, with D hard to call. The CDR3 totals 17 residues. CDR1 MRHNA and CDR2 SNTAGT come from the germline V gene. V lost 3 bases and J lost 1, with 13 bases in between. The CDR3 spells CASSDDAGESYNSPLHF. The CDR3 region has the DNA TGTGCCAGCAGTGATGACGCGGGCGAGTCCTATAATTCACCCCTCCACTTT.

CDR3 sequence: CASSLTVNTEAFF. CDR3 coding DNA: TGTGCCAGCAGCTTGACAGTGAACACTGAAGCTTTCTTT. The chain carries TRBV5-4 and TRBJ1-1, with D unclear. This CDR3 has 13 residues. Trimming took off 1 base at V and 0 bases at J, with 4 bases between the two ends. Looked up from germline, CDR1 is SGHNT and CDR2 is YYREEE (reference sequence). The variable domain in full, with the rest retrieved from reference TRBV5-4 and TRBJ1-1, is ETGVTQSPTHLIKTRGQQVTLRCSSQSGHNTVSWYQQALGQGPQFIFQYYREEENGRGNFPPRFSGLQFPNYSSELNVNALELDDSALYLCASSLTVNTEAFFGQGTRLTVV.

The chain is built from TRBV7-8 and TRBJ2-2; TRBD2 agrees at 8 bases. Germline lookup yields CDR1 SGHVS and CDR2 FQNEAQ. The CDR3 contains 17 residues. V dropped 2 bases and J dropped 4; count of bases not matched to a gene: 9. This chain's CDR3 is CASSLYGLAGATGELFF. The CDR3 coding sequence is TGTGCCAGCAGCTTATATGGGCTAGCGGGTGCCACCGGGGAGCTGTTTTTT.

Details on this clone: Other DNA sequences in this sample translate to the same CDR3. The chain uses TRBV19 and TRBJ1-1, with a weak D call TRBD1 (5 bases). Germline V gives CDR1 LNHDA, CDR2 SQIVND (reference sequence). The CDR3 spans 13 residues. V lost 3 bases and J lost 1, with 6 bases in between. The CDR3 region is CASSITGNTEAFF. DNA for the CDR3: TGTGCCAGTAGTATTACAGGGAACACTGAAGCTTTCTTT.

The rearrangement links TRBV5-4 to TRBJ2-3; 9 positions match TRBD2. Germline V gene data show CDR1 as SGHNT and CDR2 as YYREEE (reference sequence). The CDR3 spans 15 residues. Germline trimming cut 4 bases from V and 0 bases from J; bases unmatched to any gene: 3. The CDR3 protein is CASSRTSDSTDTQYF. CDR3 DNA: TGTGCCAGCAGCCGGACTAGCGATAGCACAGATACGCAGTATTTT.

V gene TRBV6-5 combines with J gene TRBJ2-1; D not resolved. V lost 0 bases and J 6 bases, leaving 15 bases between the germline ends. The CDR3 runs 16 residues. Germline V lookup: CDR1 MNHEY, CDR2 SVGAGI. CDR3 bases: TGTGCCAGCAGTTACTCTAAAAAGACATCTCCCAATGAGCAGTTCTTC. It is translated as CASSYSKKTSPNEQFF.

The gene calls are TRBV6-5 and TRBJ1-4, with TRBD1 identical over 10 bases. J was trimmed by 15 bases and V by 6 bases; bases with no gene match: 4. Looked up from germline, CDR1 is MNHEY and CDR2 is SVGAGI. The CDR3 loop spans 11 amino acids. In DNA form, the CDR3 reads TGTGCCAGCAGGGGCGGACAGGGGGTGTTTTTT. Translating gives CASRGGQGVFF.

V is TRBV29-1 and J is TRBJ1-4, with D perhaps TRBD1 (5 bases). CDR1 and CDR2 from the germline V gene are SQVTM and ANQGSEA. The CDR3 runs to 14 residues. Trimming left V 2 bases short and J 4 bases short, with 11 bases between. Here the CDR3 DNA reads TGCAGCGTTGAACTTAGGGGCCTTAATGAAAAACTGTTTTTT. This translates into CSVELRGLNEKLFF.

Written as DNA, the CDR3 is TGTGCCAGCAGTGCCGGGACTAAGTTCTTC. Its translation: CASSAGTKFF. This chain links TRBV28 with TRBJ2-1, with TRBD2 matching over 7 bases. Trimming at V came to 5 bases and at J to 14 bases, leaving 3 bases not matched to a gene. The CDR3 loop spans 10 amino acids. Per the germline V gene, CDR1 is MDHEN and CDR2 is SYDVKM.